This T cell receptor beta chain comes out of a study of cytomegalovirus exposure and HLA in healthy donors. Looked up from germline, CDR1 is MRHNA and CDR2 is SNTAGT. The CDR3 is made up of 13 amino acids. J lost 2 bases, V lost 6 bases, and 2 bases had no gene match. Clones were sequenced by immunoSEQ multiplex PCR, and TCRdb holds only the in-frame ones, with some missing. The sample holds roughly 130,000 clones, roughly nine tenths seen once. The V and J genes are TRBV6-4 and TRBJ1-2; 8 nucleotides line up with TRBD1. Sequenced input: PBMCs. This TCR was sampled from a young man in good health and CMV-seronegative. This CDR3 is CASRRDRNYGYTF. CDR3 coding DNA: TGTGCCAGCAGAAGGGACAGGAACTATGGCTACACCTTC.